This T cell receptor beta chain was identified during a study of cytomegalovirus exposure and HLA in healthy donors. Study-level results: The productive fraction for most TCR beta V segments was about 87% or about 30% in an earlier analysis. There were some public TCRs occurring in many donors, but most TCR sequences were rare. What a later analysis reportedly showed was that an Asian-associated ancestry cluster had fewer N-insertions than the roughly 700-donor mean.

V was cut by 0 bases and J by 8 bases, with 11 bases left in between. Per germline, CDR1 SGHNT and CDR2 YYREEE (reference sequence). The CDR3 has 13 residues. In the PCR, 60 Vbeta and 13 Jbeta primers were used. TCRdb's table, derived via immunoSEQ multiplex PCR, lists solely in-frame clones and lacks some. Of around 110,000 clones in the sample, 71% were seen once. Note on this clone: The antigen remains unidentified.

This receptor was identified in a female donor in good health and CMV-seronegative. This chain links TRBV5-4 with TRBJ1-2; D is perhaps TRBD1 (6 bases). Sequencing used PBMCs. CDR3 loop: CASSLEGGGGYTF. The DNA for the CDR3 is TGTGCCAGCAGCTTGGAAGGGGGTGGAGGCTACACCTTC.